This T cell receptor (beta chain) originates from a study of early T cells in non-severe SARS-CoV-2 infection. Whole-study context: Chains were not paired, and sequencing was done on bulk RNA from unsorted whole blood.

In the case of this clonotype: Its antigen is unknown.

Individually, cDNA molecules had unique molecular identifiers attached to them. TCRdb reanalysed the 5' RACE reads using MiXCR and keeps one entry per CDR3 protein. The repertoire has about 72,000 distinct CDR3 sequences, around a tenth of them found once; the top ten carry 7.6%. Study-level results: Anti-spike CD8 responses were favored by VDJdb matching, which missed private and CD4 specificities.

V was pared by 3 bases and J by 5 bases, with 17 bases between. CDR1 is LNHNV and CDR2 is YYDKDF in the germline V gene (reference sequence). The CDR3 spans 16 residues. The sequenced sample was whole blood, obtained at baseline. The receptor's source is an adult who was a healthcare worker with PCR-confirmed SARS-CoV-2 infection or an uninfected control (not recorded which). The chain uses TRBV15 and TRBJ2-1, with D unresolved. This CDR3 reads CATSSITRNLNNEQFF. The CDR3 nucleotides are TGTGCCACCAGCAGTATTACCAGAAATCTAAACAATGAGCAGTTCTTC.